The subject of this entry is one TCR beta chain. Its antigen is unknown. This sample stems from a study of CD8+CD57+ T cells in acquired aplastic anemia. Study results and limitations: The same twenty-nine CD8+ CDR3 sequences occurred in patients and in controls. A significant difference in CD8+ Simpson's diversity between patients and controls was not found.

Only patients with CD8+CD57+ cell expansion on flow cytometry were chosen for sequencing. Each patient carried a diagnosis of severe acquired aplastic anemia. Prior therapy had not been administered to any patient at the time of blood sampling. Template material for TCR beta VDJ and CDR3 profiling consisted of genomic DNA. TCRdb called the reads again in MiXCR, with one record for every CDR3 protein. The table lists roughly 280,000 distinct CDR3 sequences, 56% of them singletons, with 1% to 1.5% in the top ten. The receptor comes from a human donor with aplastic anemia. Input material: sorted CD4+, CD8+, or CD8+CD57+ T cells (not recorded which) from PBMCs.

This chain's CDR3 is CASSGFYEQYF. CDR3 DNA sequence: TGTGCCAGTAGTGGGTTCTACGAGCAGTACTTC. The rearrangement uses TRBV19 and TRBJ2-7, with no clear D. Germline-derived CDR1 and CDR2 are LNHDA and SQIVND (reference sequence). V gave up 5 bases and J gave up 3 bases, with 5 bases separating them. CDR3 length: 11 residues.